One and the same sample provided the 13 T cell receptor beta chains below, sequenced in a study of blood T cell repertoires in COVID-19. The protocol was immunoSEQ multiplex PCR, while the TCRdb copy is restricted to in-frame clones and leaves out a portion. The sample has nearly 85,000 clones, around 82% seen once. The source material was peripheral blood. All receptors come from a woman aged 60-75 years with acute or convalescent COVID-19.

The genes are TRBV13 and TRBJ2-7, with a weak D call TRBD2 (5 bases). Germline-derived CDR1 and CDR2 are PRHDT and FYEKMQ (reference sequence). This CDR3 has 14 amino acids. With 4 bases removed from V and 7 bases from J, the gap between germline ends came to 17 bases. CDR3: CASSYSGSGREQYF. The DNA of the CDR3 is TGTGCCAGCAGCTATTCGGGAAGCGGTAGGGAGCAGTACTTC. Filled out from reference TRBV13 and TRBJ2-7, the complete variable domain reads AAGVIQSPRHLIKEKRETATLKCYPIPRHDTVYWYQQGPGQDPQFLISFYEKMQSDKGSIPDRFSAQQFSDYHSELNMSSLELGDSALYFCASSYSGSGREQYFGPGTRLTVT.

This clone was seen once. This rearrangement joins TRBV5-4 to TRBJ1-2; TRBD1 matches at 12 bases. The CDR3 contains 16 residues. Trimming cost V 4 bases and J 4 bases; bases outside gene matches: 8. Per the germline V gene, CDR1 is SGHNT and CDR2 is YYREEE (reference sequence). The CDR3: CASSPPGTGGLYGYTF. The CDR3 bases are TGTGCCAGCAGCCCGCCCGGGACAGGGGGCCTCTATGGCTACACCTTC.

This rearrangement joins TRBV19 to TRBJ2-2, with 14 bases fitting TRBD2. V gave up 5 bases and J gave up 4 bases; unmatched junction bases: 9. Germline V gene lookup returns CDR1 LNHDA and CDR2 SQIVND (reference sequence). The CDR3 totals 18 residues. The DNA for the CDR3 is TGTGCCAGTAGTCCGGGACTAGCGGGAGTAGGGGGCACCGGGGAGCTGTTTTTT. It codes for CASSPGLAGVGGTGELFF. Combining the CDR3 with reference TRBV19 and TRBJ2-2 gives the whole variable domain DGGITQSPKYLFRKEGQNVTLSCEQNLNHDAMYWYRQDPGQGLRLIYYSQIVNDFQKGDIAEGYSVSREKKESFPLTVTSAQKNPTAFYLCASSPGLAGVGGTGELFFGEGSRLTVL.

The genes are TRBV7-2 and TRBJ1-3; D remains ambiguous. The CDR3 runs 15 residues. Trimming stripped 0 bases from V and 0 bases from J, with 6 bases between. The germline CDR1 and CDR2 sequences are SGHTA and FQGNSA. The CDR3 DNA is TGTGCCAGCAGCTTAGCAGTGGCCTCTGGAAACACCATATATTTT. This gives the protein CASSLAVASGNTIYF.

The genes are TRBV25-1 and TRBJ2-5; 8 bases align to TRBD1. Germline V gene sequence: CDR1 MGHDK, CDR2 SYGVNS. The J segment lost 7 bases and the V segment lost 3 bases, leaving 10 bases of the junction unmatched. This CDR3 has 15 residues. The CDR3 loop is CASSEQGARVGTQYF. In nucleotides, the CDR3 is TGTGCCAGCAGTGAGCAGGGGGCGAGAGTAGGGACCCAGTACTTC. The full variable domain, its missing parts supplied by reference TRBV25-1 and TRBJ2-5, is EADIYQTPRYLVIGTGKKITLECSQTMGHDKMYWYQQDPGMELHLIHYSYGVNSTEKGDLSSESTVSRIRTEHFPLTLESARPSHTSQYLCASSEQGARVGTQYFGPGTRLLVL.

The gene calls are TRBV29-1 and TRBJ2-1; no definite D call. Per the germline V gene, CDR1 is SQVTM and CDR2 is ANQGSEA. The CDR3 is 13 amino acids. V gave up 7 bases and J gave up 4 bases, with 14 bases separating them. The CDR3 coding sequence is TGCAGCGCCACCGCCTATACTTACAATGAGCAGTTCTTC. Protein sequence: CSATAYTYNEQFF.

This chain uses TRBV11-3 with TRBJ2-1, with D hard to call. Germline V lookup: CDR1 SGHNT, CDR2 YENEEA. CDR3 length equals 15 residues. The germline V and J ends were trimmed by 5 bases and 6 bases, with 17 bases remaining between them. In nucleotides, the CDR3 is TGTGCCAGCAGCGGTAGATCAGGTGTAATCAATGAGCAGTTCTTC. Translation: CASSGRSGVINEQFF.

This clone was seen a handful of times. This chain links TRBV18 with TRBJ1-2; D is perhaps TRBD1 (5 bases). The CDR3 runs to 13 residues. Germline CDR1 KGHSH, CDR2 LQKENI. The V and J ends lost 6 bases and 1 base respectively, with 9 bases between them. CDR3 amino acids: CASSPGDNYGYTF. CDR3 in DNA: TGTGCCAGCTCGCCGGGGGATAACTATGGCTACACCTTC.

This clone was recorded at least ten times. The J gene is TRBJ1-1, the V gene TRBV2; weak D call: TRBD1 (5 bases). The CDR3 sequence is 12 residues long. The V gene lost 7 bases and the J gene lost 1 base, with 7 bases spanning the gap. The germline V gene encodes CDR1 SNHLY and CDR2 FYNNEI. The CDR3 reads CASNTGNTEAFF. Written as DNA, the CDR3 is TGTGCCAGCAACACAGGGAACACTGAAGCTTTCTTT. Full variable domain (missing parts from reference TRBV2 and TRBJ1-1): EPEVTQTPSHQVTQMGQEVILRCVPISNHLYFYWYRQILGQKVEFLVSFYNNEISEKSEIFDDQFSVERPDGSNFTLKIRSTKLEDSAMYFCASNTGNTEAFFGQGTRLTVV.

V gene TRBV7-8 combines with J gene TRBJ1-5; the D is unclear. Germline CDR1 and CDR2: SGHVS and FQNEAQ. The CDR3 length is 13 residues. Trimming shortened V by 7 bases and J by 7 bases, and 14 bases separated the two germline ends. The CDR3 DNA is TGTGCCAGCACCACCGGGAGGGTACAGCCCCAGCATTTT. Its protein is CASTTGRVQPQHF.

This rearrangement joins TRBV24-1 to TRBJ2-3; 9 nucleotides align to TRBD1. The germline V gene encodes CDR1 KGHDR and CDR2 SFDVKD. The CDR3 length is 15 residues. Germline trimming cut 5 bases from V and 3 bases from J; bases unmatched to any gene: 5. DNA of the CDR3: TGTGCCACCAGTGGAGGGACAGGGTGGACAGATACGCAGTATTTT. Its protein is CATSGGTGWTDTQYF.

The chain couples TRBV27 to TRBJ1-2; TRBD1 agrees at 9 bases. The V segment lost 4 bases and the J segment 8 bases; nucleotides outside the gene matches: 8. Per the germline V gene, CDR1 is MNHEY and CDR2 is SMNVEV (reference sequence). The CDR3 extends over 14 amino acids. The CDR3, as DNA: TGTGCCAGCAGTTGGCGGACAGGGGATGGAGGCTACACCTTC. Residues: CASSWRTGDGGYTF.

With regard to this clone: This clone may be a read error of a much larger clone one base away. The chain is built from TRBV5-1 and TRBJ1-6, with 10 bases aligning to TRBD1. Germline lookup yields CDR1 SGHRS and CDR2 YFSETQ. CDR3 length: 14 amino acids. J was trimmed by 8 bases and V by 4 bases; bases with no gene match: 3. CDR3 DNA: TGCGCCAGCAGCACCGGGACAGGGGATTCACCCCTCCACTTT. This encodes CASSTGTGDSPLHF.